A single sample gave rise to the 27 T cell receptor beta chains below, sequenced in a study of response to subunit inactivated influenza vaccine. One entry per CDR3 protein results from TCRdb running MiXCR on the RT-PCR reads. This sample has about 180,000 distinct CDR3 sequences, with roughly 8.7% found just once. This specimen consisted of non-naive T cells sorted from PBMCs, obtained on the day of vaccination. The source is a man aged 50 to 59 who received an inactivated influenza vaccine.

Many counts were recorded for this clonotype. This chain joins TRBV6-1 and TRBJ1-2; D is perhaps TRBD1 (6 bases). Germline V lookup: CDR1 MNHNS, CDR2 SASEGT. V was trimmed by 8 bases and J by 3 bases, leaving 10 bases between them. This CDR3 comprises 12 residues. The CDR3: CASGQHDYGYTF. The CDR3 region has the DNA TGTGCCAGCGGACAGCACGACTATGGCTACACCTTC.

The V and J genes are TRBV14 and TRBJ2-1, with D maybe TRBD2 (6 bases). CDR1 SGHDN and CDR2 FVKESK come from the germline V gene. Trimming stripped 4 bases from V and 9 bases from J, with 13 bases between. There are 13 residues in the CDR3. The CDR3 reads CASSPRLVGEQFF. The CDR3 coding sequence is TGTGCCAGCAGCCCCAGACTAGTGGGTGAGCAGTTCTTC.

In its sample, this clonotype was seen a few times. The rearrangement joins TRBV5-1 to TRBJ2-3; D unclear. The CDR3 is 14 residues long. Germline CDR1 SGHRS, CDR2 YFSETQ. V lost 4 bases and J 2 bases, leaving 11 bases between the germline ends. CDR3 nucleotide sequence: TGCGCCAGCAGCCCCCCGGTTCCCACAGATACGCAGTATTTT. Amino acids: CASSPPVPTDTQYF.

This clonotype was detected ten times or more. V is TRBV4-2 and J is TRBJ1-2; D remains ambiguous. This CDR3 comprises 13 residues. V lost 3 bases, J lost 8 bases, and 13 bases lay in between. Looked up from germline, CDR1 is LGHNA and CDR2 is YNFKEQ. The CDR3 spells CASSQHRADGYTF. The CDR3, as DNA: TGTGCCAGCAGCCAGCACAGAGCGGACGGCTACACCTTC.

The chain is built from TRBV9 and TRBJ1-3; TRBD1 is a possible D gene (5 bases). With 4 bases removed from V and 1 base from J, the gap between germline ends came to 18 bases. Germline CDR1 and CDR2: SGDLS and YYNGEE. CDR3 length equals 17 residues. This CDR3 is CASSPRRGPGSGNTIYF. The DNA for the CDR3 is TGTGCCAGCAGCCCTAGAAGGGGACCGGGGTCTGGAAACACCATATATTTT. Filled out from reference TRBV9 and TRBJ1-3, the complete variable domain reads DSGVTQTPKHLITATGQRVTLRCSPRSGDLSVYWYQQSLDQGLQFLIQYYNGEERAKGNILERFSAQQFPDLHSELNLSSLELGDSALYFCASSPRRGPGSGNTIYFGEGSWLTVV.

This clonotype appeared a few times. The J gene is TRBJ1-5, the V gene TRBV20-1, with TRBD1 identical over 8 bases. CDR3 length: 17 residues. The V segment lost 3 bases and the J segment 0 bases; nucleotides outside the gene matches: 10. CDR1 and CDR2 from the germline V gene are DFQATT and SNEGSKA (reference sequence). The CDR3, as DNA: TGCAGTGCTAGTAATGACAGGGGAATTTATAGCAATCAGCCCCAGCATTTT. Translation gives CSASNDRGIYSNQPQHF.

This clonotype was recorded a few times. The chain is built from TRBV20-1 and TRBJ2-7; unclear D gene. Germline lookup yields CDR1 DFQATT and CDR2 SNEGSKA (reference sequence). Between the trimmed V and J ends, which lost 5 bases and 2 bases, there was a span of 13 bases. This CDR3 has 13 amino acids. CDR3 DNA: TGCAGTGCTGCCCGCCTGTCGACCTACGAGCAGTACTTC. This gives the protein CSAARLSTYEQYF.

This clonotype was observed a handful of times. The chain uses TRBV6-1 and TRBJ1-2; D is possibly TRBD1 (5 bases). This CDR3 is 13 amino acids long. Germline V gene sequence: CDR1 MNHNS, CDR2 SASEGT. Between the trimmed V and J ends, which lost 4 bases and 6 bases, there was a span of 12 bases. This CDR3 is CASSVTGEHGYTF. The CDR3 DNA reads TGTGCCAGCAGTGTAACGGGGGAACATGGCTACACCTTC.

This clonotype was detected many times. The V gene is TRBV7-9, the J gene TRBJ2-7; 11 bases map to TRBD2. Looked up from germline, CDR1 is SEHNR and CDR2 is FQNEAQ (reference sequence). The CDR3 contains 14 residues. Trimming removed 4 bases from V and 6 bases from J; junction bases left unmatched: 5. CDR3 region: CASSSLAGVSEQYF. The CDR3, as DNA: TGTGCCAGCAGCTCACTAGCGGGGGTTTCCGAGCAGTACTTC.

This clonotype has only one observation. V gene TRBV20-1 combines with J gene TRBJ2-3; the match to TRBD1 covers 8 bases. Germline CDR1 and CDR2: DFQATT and SNEGSKA (reference sequence). Unmatched junction bases numbered 6, after V lost 8 bases and J lost 2 bases. The CDR3 runs 13 residues. CDR3 sequence (DNA): TGCAGTCCAGGACAGGGTATCACAGATACGCAGTATTTT. Translated, it gives CSPGQGITDTQYF.

The V call is TRBV10-2, the J call TRBJ2-3, with D possibly being TRBD2 (6 bases). Germline V gene lookup returns CDR1 WSHSY and CDR2 SAAADI. This CDR3 region has 15 residues. V shed 1 base and J shed 5 bases, with 13 bases lying between them. The CDR3 loop reads CASSELGLRGDTQYF. The CDR3 nucleotides read TGCGCCAGCAGTGAGTTGGGACTGCGGGGAGATACGCAGTATTTT.

V usage is TRBV20-1 and J usage is TRBJ2-7; 8 bases map to TRBD2. After removal of 5 bases from V and 6 bases from J, the junction contained 12 bases not matched to a gene. Germline V gives CDR1 DFQATT, CDR2 SNEGSKA (reference sequence). The length of the CDR3 is 14 residues. CDR3 protein: CSASGGADVGEQYF. In nucleotides, the CDR3 is TGCAGTGCTTCCGGGGGGGCGGACGTAGGCGAGCAGTACTTC.

The chain recombines TRBV4-1 with TRBJ1-2, with a tentative D call TRBD1 (5 bases). V lost 3 bases to trimming and J lost 2 bases, with 13 bases between them. The CDR3 has 15 amino acids. The germline gives CDR1 MGHRA, CDR2 YSYEKL. Written as DNA, the CDR3 is TGCGCCAGCAGCCATCAACCGACAGTAAACTATGGCTACACCTTC. Translation: CASSHQPTVNYGYTF.

This clonotype was recorded at least ten times. The J gene is TRBJ1-5, the V gene TRBV3-1, with a weak D call TRBD1 (6 bases). Germline V gives CDR1 LGHDT, CDR2 YNNKEL (reference sequence). Trimming took 4 bases from V and 2 from J, leaving 15 bases between them. The CDR3 covers 16 residues. The CDR3 protein is CASSPSWGAGNQPQHF. The CDR3 coding sequence is TGTGCCAGCAGCCCCTCTTGGGGGGCGGGCAATCAGCCCCAGCATTTT. The whole variable domain, filled in from reference TRBV3-1 and TRBJ1-5, reads DTAVSQTPKYLVTQMGNDKSIKCEQNLGHDTMYWYKQDSKKFLKIMFSYNNKELIINETVPNRFSPKSPDKAHLNLHINSLELGDSAVYFCASSPSWGAGNQPQHFGDGTRLSIL.

In its sample, this clonotype was seen many times. The chain links TRBV12-3 or TRBV12-4 to TRBJ2-7; 9 bases align to TRBD1. This CDR3 region has 17 residues. The junction had 9 bases not matched to a gene; V was cut back by 2 bases and J by 1 base. The CDR3 region has the DNA TGTGCCAGCAGTTTAACATCAACCGGGACAGGGTCCTACGAGCAGTACTTC. Amino acids: CASSLTSTGTGSYEQYF.

This chain joins TRBV6-1 and TRBJ2-7; 8 nucleotides line up with TRBD2. The germline CDR1 and CDR2 sequences are MNHNS and SASEGT. Trimming removed 6 bases from V and 2 bases from J; junction bases left unmatched: 6. This CDR3 has 14 residues. CDR3 sequence (DNA): TGTGCCAGCAGAACCGTCGGGGGGGCCTACGAGCAGTACTTC. This translates into CASRTVGGAYEQYF.

The rearrangement uses TRBV20-1 and TRBJ2-3; 13 bases match TRBD2. Germline CDR1 and CDR2: DFQATT and SNEGSKA (reference sequence). J lost 9 bases, V lost 4 bases, and 7 bases had no gene match. CDR3 length: 14 amino acids. The CDR3 sequence: CSATGLAGDGTQYF. For the CDR3, the DNA is TGCAGTGCTACTGGACTAGCGGGGGACGGAACGCAGTATTTT.

This clonotype was observed at least ten times. The chain's CDR3 is CASSPNSGSSYNEQFF. Written as DNA, the CDR3 is TGTGCCAGCTCACCCAACTCGGGAAGCTCCTACAATGAGCAGTTCTTC. The chain recombines TRBV18 with TRBJ2-1; D may be TRBD2 (5 bases). This CDR3 has 16 amino acids. Germline-derived CDR1 and CDR2 are KGHSH and LQKENI. Trimming removed 3 bases at V and 0 bases at J, with 12 bases between.

The genes are TRBV28 and TRBJ2-5; the match to TRBD1 covers 11 bases. In germline, CDR1 is MDHEN, CDR2 SYDVKM. V shed 5 bases and J 6 bases; nucleotides not matched to a gene: 5. The CDR3 is 14 residues long. The CDR3 sequence is CASSRTGGVKTQYF. DNA of the CDR3: TGTGCCAGCAGTAGGACAGGGGGCGTGAAGACCCAGTACTTC. The variable domain in full, completed from reference TRBV28 and TRBJ2-5, reads DVKVTQSSRYLVKRTGEKVFLECVQDMDHENMFWYRQDPGLGLRLIYFSYDVKMKEKGDIPEGYSVSREKKERFSLILESASTNQTSMYLCASSRTGGVKTQYFGPGTRLLVL.

This chain joins TRBV20-1 and TRBJ1-6, with a possible D match to TRBD1 (5 bases). Between the trimmed V and J ends, which lost 6 bases and 3 bases, there was a span of 15 bases. This CDR3 has 15 amino acids. In germline, CDR1 is DFQATT, CDR2 SNEGSKA (reference sequence). This chain's CDR3 is CSAPPQGIYNSPLHF. The CDR3 bases are TGCAGTGCCCCCCCTCAGGGTATCTATAATTCACCCCTCCACTTT.

This clonotype was counted a few times. The chain couples TRBV11-2 to TRBJ2-2; D is perhaps TRBD1 or TRBD2 (5 bases each). The CDR3 has 17 amino acids. Trimming cost V 5 bases and J 7 bases, with 23 bases left between them. Germline assignment: CDR1 SGHAT and CDR2 FQNNGV. The CDR3 nucleotides are TGTGCCAGCAGCCGAACAACGAGGGGACCTCGTCACGGGGAGCTGTTTTTT. Amino acids: CASSRTTRGPRHGELFF.

Details on this clonotype: This may arise from a read error, as a much more abundant clone is one base away. This chain connects TRBV5-6 to TRBJ2-5; D call uncertain. The CDR3 loop spans 11 amino acids. The germline V gene has CDR1 SGHDT and CDR2 YYEEEE. CDR3 nucleotides: TGTTCCAGCAGCGATCAAGAGACCCAGTACTTC. Its translation: CSSSDQETQYF.

The chain uses TRBV27 and TRBJ1-5, with a tentative D call TRBD1 (5 bases). From germline, CDR1 is MNHEY and CDR2 SMNVEV (reference sequence). CDR3 size: 12 residues. V was clipped by 3 bases and J by 10 bases, with 10 bases between them. The CDR3 sequence is CASSFQGGPQHF. The CDR3 coding sequence is TGTGCCAGCAGTTTCCAGGGTGGACCCCAGCATTTT.

This clonotype was observed a handful of times. The chain combines TRBV11-1 with TRBJ2-6; D possibly uses TRBD1 or TRBD2 (6 bases each). Trimming removed 3 bases from V and 2 bases from J, with 11 bases in between. There are 16 residues in the CDR3. Germline CDR1 and CDR2: SGHAT and FQDESV (reference sequence). CDR3 nucleotide sequence: TGTGCCAGCAGCTTCGGTGGGGGGCCTGGGGCCAACGTCCTGACTTTC. Its translation is CASSFGGGPGANVLTF.

The J gene is TRBJ2-7, the V gene TRBV7-8; 14 positions match TRBD2. Trimming at V came to 5 bases and at J to 3 bases, leaving 6 bases not matched to a gene. Germline assignment: CDR1 SGHVS and CDR2 FQNEAQ. CDR3 size: 16 residues. The CDR3 DNA reads TGTGCCAGCAGCCGCGGGACTAGCGGGAGCCGCTACGAGCAGTACTTC. It encodes CASSRGTSGSRYEQYF.

V gene TRBV15 combines with J gene TRBJ2-7; D may be TRBD1 (5 bases). The V gene lost 4 bases and the J gene lost 5 bases, with 9 bases spanning the gap. This CDR3 is 12 amino acids long. Germline CDR1 is LNHNV and CDR2 is YYDKDF (reference sequence). Here the CDR3 DNA reads TGTGCCACCAGCACCGGCAGGGACGAGCAGTACTTC. This sequence encodes CATSTGRDEQYF.

The chain links TRBV20-1 to TRBJ2-7, with 12 bases lining up with TRBD1. Unmatched junction bases numbered 5, after V lost 3 bases and J lost 5 bases. The CDR3 runs 14 residues. The germline V gene encodes CDR1 DFQATT and CDR2 SNEGSKA (reference sequence). The CDR3 loop reads CSARPGTGGNEQYF. As DNA, the CDR3 is TGCAGTGCTAGGCCCGGGACAGGGGGCAACGAGCAGTACTTC.